These 22 T cell receptor beta chains originate from one sample sequenced in a study of blood T cell repertoires in COVID-19 (dated by TCRdb to about 2020). To prepare the library, the immunoSEQ multiplex PCR assay was applied. In TCRdb, the immuneACCESS table is reduced to in-frame sequences with V and J assigned. These tables do not hold every clone; where another copy was compared, an unresolved V gene accounts for under half, and the others remain unexplained. A total of 100,000 to 150,000 clones appear in this sample, about 80% of them only once. Of the sample, 15% to 20% falls within the top ten clones. What was sequenced was peripheral blood. The origin of the receptors is a woman between 45 and 65 years old with acute or convalescent COVID-19.

The rearrangement links TRBV10-1 to TRBJ2-7, with 7 bases matching TRBD1. The CDR3 consists of 13 residues. Trimming at V came to 4 bases and at J to 6 bases, leaving 6 bases not matched to a gene. Germline-derived CDR1 and CDR2 are WNHNN and SYGVQD (reference sequence). Here the CDR3 DNA reads TGCGCCAGCAGTGCGTTACAGGGGAGCGAGCAGTACTTC. Translation gives CASSALQGSEQYF.

V gene TRBV3-1 (or the pseudogene TRBV3-2) combines with J gene TRBJ1-1; D not resolved. The CDR3 is made up of 13 amino acids. Trimming took 4 bases from V and 6 from J, leaving 12 bases between them. The germline CDR1 and CDR2 sequences are LGHDT and YNNKEL (reference sequence). This CDR3 reads CASSPFVQSEAFF. CDR3 nucleotides: TGTGCCAGCAGCCCTTTCGTACAGTCTGAAGCTTTCTTT.

J is TRBJ1-6 and V is TRBV2, with 7 positions matching TRBD1. V lost 6 bases, J lost 7 bases, and 3 bases stayed unmatched. From germline, CDR1 is SNHLY and CDR2 FYNNEI. CDR3 length: 13 amino acids. This CDR3 reads CASRTGANSPLHF. The CDR3 DNA sequence: TGTGCCAGCAGAACAGGGGCGAATTCACCCCTCCACTTT.

The rearrangement joins TRBV10-3 to TRBJ1-1; 7 positions match TRBD1. CDR1 is ENHRY, CDR2 SYGVKD, per germline. The CDR3 has 13 residues. V shed 7 bases and J 1 base; nucleotides not matched to a gene: 3. For the CDR3, the DNA is TGTGCCATCACCCGACAGGGGAACACTGAAGCTTTCTTT. This encodes CAITRQGNTEAFF.

V usage is TRBV19 and J usage is TRBJ1-2; TRBD1 might be the D (6 bases). The CDR3 is 15 residues long. From germline, CDR1 is LNHDA and CDR2 SQIVND (reference sequence). V was trimmed by 0 bases and J by 3 bases, leaving 11 bases between them. The CDR3 is CASSIDPGTHYGYTF. CDR3 bases: TGTGCCAGTAGTATAGATCCCGGGACACACTATGGCTACACCTTC.

The chain links TRBV6-6 to TRBJ1-5; TRBD1 agrees at 7 bases. CDR3 size: 11 residues. Germline CDR1 and CDR2: MNHNY and SVGAGI (reference sequence). After removal of 8 bases from V and 15 bases from J, the junction contained 10 bases not matched to a gene. CDR3 protein: CASGDSSAAHF. The CDR3 DNA sequence: TGTGCCAGCGGGGACAGCTCCGCCGCGCATTTT.

This rearrangement joins TRBV4-2 to TRBJ2-3, with 7 bases matching TRBD1. Germline values: CDR1 LGHNA, CDR2 YNFKEQ. This CDR3 is built from 15 residues. The ends lost 0 bases at V and 3 bases at J; junction bases unmatched: 3. In nucleotides, the CDR3 is TGTGCCAGCAGCCAAGAGGGACAGAGTACAGATACGCAGTATTTT. The encoded protein is CASSQEGQSTDTQYF.

This clone was seen a handful of times. This rearrangement joins TRBV6-1 to TRBJ1-3; D is uncertain. V shed 2 bases and J shed 2 bases, with 13 bases lying between them. The CDR3 length is 16 residues. CDR1 and CDR2 (germline): MNHNS, SASEGT. This CDR3 is CASSEMPGTAGNTIYF. Here the CDR3 DNA reads TGTGCCAGCAGTGAAATGCCGGGTACGGCTGGAAACACCATATATTTT.

This clone appeared once. This chain connects TRBV7-9 to TRBJ1-1; 8 bases map to TRBD1. The germline gives CDR1 SEHNR, CDR2 FQNEAQ (reference sequence). Losses at the gene ends were 4 bases for V and 5 bases for J; bases not matched to a gene: 6. CDR3 length equals 14 residues. The CDR3 loop reads CASSSQGGGTEAFF. CDR3 nucleotide sequence: TGTGCCAGCAGCTCACAGGGGGGAGGGACTGAAGCTTTCTTT. The whole variable domain, filled in from reference TRBV7-9 and TRBJ1-1, reads DTGVSQNPRHKITKRGQNVTFRCDPISEHNRLYWYRQTLGQGPEFLTYFQNEAQLEKSRLLSDRFSAERPKGSFSTLEIQRTEQGDSAMYLCASSSQGGGTEAFFGQGTRLTVV.

CDR3: CASSSNRAAYGYTF. CDR3 sequence (DNA): TGCGCCAGCAGCTCCAACAGGGCGGCCTATGGCTACACCTTC. The chain uses TRBV5-1 and TRBJ1-2; a weak D match, TRBD1 (6 bases). In germline, CDR1 is SGHRS, CDR2 YFSETQ. V lost 3 bases and J 4 bases, leaving 13 bases between the germline ends. This CDR3 has 14 amino acids.

The DNA for the CDR3 is TGTGCCAGCAGCTCCGATTTGGGGGCGAATGAAAAACTGTTTTTT. Its protein is CASSSDLGANEKLFF. The rearrangement joins TRBV6-5 to TRBJ1-4; D perhaps matches TRBD1 (6 bases). V dropped 6 bases and J dropped 5 bases, with 16 bases sitting between them. The CDR3 has 15 residues. Germline CDR1 is MNHEY and CDR2 is SVGAGI.

V is TRBV9 and J is TRBJ1-4, with 9 bases that match TRBD1. CDR1 is SGDLS, CDR2 YYNGEE, per germline. The length of the CDR3 is 14 residues. V was pared by 4 bases and J by 7 bases, with 5 bases of the junction left unmatched. CDR3 amino acids: CASSPNRGREKLFF. CDR3 coding DNA: TGTGCCAGCAGCCCCAACAGGGGGCGTGAAAAACTGTTTTTT. Full variable domain (outside the CDR3, taken from reference TRBV9 and TRBJ1-4): DSGVTQTPKHLITATGQRVTLRCSPRSGDLSVYWYQQSLDQGLQFLIQYYNGEERAKGNILERFSAQQFPDLHSELNLSSLELGDSALYFCASSPNRGREKLFFGSGTQLSVL.

The chain employs TRBV19 and TRBJ2-3; 8 bases fit TRBD2. This CDR3 contains 17 residues. The germline V gene has CDR1 LNHDA and CDR2 SQIVND (reference sequence). The V and J ends lost 5 bases and 0 bases, in that order; junction bases with no gene match: 10. The CDR3 region has the DNA TGTGCCAGTAGTGCTACTCGACGGGGGGGTAGCACAGATACGCAGTATTTT. It encodes CASSATRRGGSTDTQYF.

The chain links TRBV7-9 to TRBJ2-3; maybe TRBD1 (6 bases). CDR3 length: 12 residues. Germline V gene sequence: CDR1 SEHNR, CDR2 FQNEAQ (reference sequence). Trimming stripped 5 bases from V and 5 bases from J, with 8 bases between. CDR3 nucleotides: TGTGCCAGCAGCCAAGGGGGAGATACGCAGTATTTT. Protein: CASSQGGDTQYF.

The chain couples TRBV5-5 to TRBJ1-5, with D possibly being TRBD1 (5 bases). CDR3 size: 15 residues. V was clipped by 1 base and J by 6 bases, with 14 bases between them. Germline-derived CDR1 and CDR2 are SGHKS and YYEKEE (reference sequence). Written as DNA, the CDR3 is TGTGCCAGCAGCTTGAGACCCGTACAGGTTCAGCCCCAGCATTTT. This encodes CASSLRPVQVQPQHF.

J is TRBJ2-2 and V is TRBV12-5; 12 nucleotides align to TRBD1. V shed 6 bases, J shed 6 bases, and the junction held 8 bases outside the gene matches. Germline V gives CDR1 LGHNT, CDR2 FRNRAP. The CDR3 totals 16 residues. The CDR3 DNA follows: TGTGCTAGTGGCAACTGGGGGACAGGGGGCCCCGGGGAGCTGTTTTTT. This sequence encodes CASGNWGTGGPGELFF.

The V and J genes are TRBV30 and TRBJ2-3; 11 bases line up with TRBD2. Trimming removed 0 bases from V and 3 bases from J; junction bases left unmatched: 2. The CDR3 is made up of 15 amino acids. CDR1 is GTSNPN, CDR2 SVGIG, per germline (reference sequence). The CDR3 loop reads CAWSVTSGGTDTQYF. The DNA for the CDR3 is TGTGCCTGGAGTGTAACTAGCGGGGGTACAGATACGCAGTATTTT.

This chain links TRBV10-3 with TRBJ1-1, with D possibly TRBD1 on 6 matching bases. CDR1 is ENHRY, CDR2 SYGVKD, per germline. This CDR3 comprises 14 residues. The V gene lost 10 bases and the J gene lost 1 base, with 16 bases spanning the gap. The CDR3 nucleotides are TGTGCCACTTCTCCAGGGGTCGGGAACACTGAAGCTTTCTTT. It translates to CATSPGVGNTEAFF.

V gene TRBV18 combines with J gene TRBJ1-1; D gene ambiguous. Germline V gene data show CDR1 as KGHSH and CDR2 as LQKENI. V gave up 4 bases and J gave up 1 base, with 13 bases separating them. This CDR3 is built from 15 residues. This CDR3 reads CASSLTQSSNTEAFF. DNA of the CDR3: TGTGCCAGCTCACTGACACAGTCTTCGAACACTGAAGCTTTCTTT.

The CDR3 DNA reads TGTGCCGCAGGCCCGGGGTATCAGCCCCAGCATTTT. It codes for CAAGPGYQPQHF. The chain recombines TRBV10-3 with TRBJ1-5, with D unclear. Germline values: CDR1 ENHRY, CDR2 SYGVKD. V dropped 11 bases and J dropped 5 bases, with 13 bases sitting between them. The CDR3 consists of 12 residues.

V is TRBV5-1 and J is TRBJ2-1; 10 bases are shared with TRBD1. V shed 2 bases, J shed 6 bases, and the junction held 5 bases outside the gene matches. CDR1 and CDR2 (germline): SGHRS, YFSETQ. There are 15 residues in the CDR3. The CDR3 reads CASSLGDRGRNEQFF. For the CDR3, the DNA is TGCGCCAGCAGCTTAGGGGACAGGGGACGCAATGAGCAGTTCTTC.

This clone was counted a few times. This chain uses TRBV11-3 with TRBJ2-7; no reliable D call. V lost 2 bases and J lost 3, with 5 bases in between. The CDR3 runs to 12 residues. The germline V gene encodes CDR1 SGHNT and CDR2 YENEEA. The CDR3, as DNA: TGTGCCAGCAGCTTATACGGCTACGAGCAGTACTTC. Residues: CASSLYGYEQYF.